The 15 T cell receptor beta chains listed next were all sequenced from one sample in a study of cytomegalovirus exposure and HLA in healthy donors. Amplification used 60 Vbeta primers and 13 Jbeta primers. Repertoires were generated with immunoSEQ multiplex PCR, while TCRdb's copy carries only in-frame clones and drops some. This listing includes just under 80,000 clones. Sequenced: PBMCs. These receptor sequences come from a man between 18 and 35 years old in good health and CMV-seropositive.

The chain couples TRBV28 to TRBJ2-7, with 10 bases aligning to TRBD1. The V and J ends lost 4 bases and 4 bases, in that order; junction bases with no gene match: 4. CDR1 is MDHEN, CDR2 SYDVKM, per germline. The CDR3 consists of 14 residues. CDR3 in amino acids: CASSYPGQGYEQYF. CDR3 bases: TGTGCCAGCAGTTATCCGGGACAGGGGTACGAGCAGTACTTC.

The rearrangement links TRBV30 to TRBJ1-1, with D possibly being TRBD1 (5 bases). Germline V gene sequence: CDR1 GTSNPN, CDR2 SVGIG (reference sequence). V dropped 6 bases and J dropped 1 base, with 9 bases sitting between them. The CDR3 has 12 amino acids. The DNA for the CDR3 is TGTGCCTGTGAGCAGGGGAACACTGAAGCTTTCTTT. Encoded protein: CACEQGNTEAFF.

As to this clone: One end of the junction is discordant with germline, which a read error may explain. The chain recombines TRBV4-2 with TRBJ2-4; 11 nucleotides match TRBD2. The CDR3 spans 17 residues. Germline loops: CDR1 LGHNA, CDR2 YNFKEQ. The CDR3 DNA is TGTGCCGGCAGCGAAGGTAGCGGGAGGGCCCTCGGAAACATTCAGTACTTC. Residues: CAGSEGSGRALGNIQYF.

The J gene is TRBJ1-5, the V gene TRBV6-5; TRBD1 is a possible D gene (5 bases). The V and J ends lost 2 bases and 9 bases respectively, with 11 bases between them. This CDR3 region has 13 residues. The germline CDR1 and CDR2 sequences are MNHEY and SVGAGI. In DNA, the CDR3 is TGTGCCAGCAGTTACGGCGGGGACGGGCCCCAGCATTTT. Translating gives CASSYGGDGPQHF.

The chain combines TRBV15 with TRBJ2-2; the D is unclear. This CDR3 spans 13 amino acids. Germline CDR1 and CDR2: LNHNV and YYDKDF (reference sequence). Trimming cost V 0 bases and J 8 bases, with 7 bases left between them. In DNA, the CDR3 is TGTGCCACCAGCAGAGAGCGACAAGGGGAGCTGTTTTTT. It specifies CATSRERQGELFF.

This chain joins TRBV27 and TRBJ1-5; D is perhaps TRBD1 (5 bases). The CDR3 covers 11 residues. V dropped 4 bases and J dropped 12 bases, with 10 bases sitting between them. From germline, CDR1 is MNHEY and CDR2 SMNVEV (reference sequence). The DNA of the CDR3 is TGTGCCAGCAGTTCAGGGTGGGGCCAGCATTTT. This gives the protein CASSSGWGQHF.

The chain joins TRBV5-1 to TRBJ1-1; D possibly corresponds to TRBD1 (5 bases). Germline CDR1 and CDR2: SGHRS and YFSETQ. The CDR3 loop spans 15 amino acids. With 5 bases removed from V and 3 bases from J, the gap between germline ends came to 17 bases. CDR3 nucleotide sequence: TGCGCCAGCAGTCCCTTGGGGGGGTCGGACACTGAAGCTTTCTTT. Its protein product is CASSPLGGSDTEAFF.

This chain joins TRBV6-1 and TRBJ2-7; 10 bases are shared with TRBD2. Germline trimming cut 4 bases from V and 1 base from J; bases unmatched to any gene: 10. CDR1 is MNHNS and CDR2 is SASEGT in the germline V gene. This CDR3 has 17 residues. The CDR3 DNA is TGTGCCAGCAGTGTCCGACACGGGACTAGCGAATCCTACGAGCAGTACTTC. Translating it yields CASSVRHGTSESYEQYF.

J is TRBJ1-2 and V is TRBV6-5; D gene uncertain. Germline assignment: CDR1 MNHEY and CDR2 SVGAGI. V was cut by 5 bases and J by 6 bases, with 13 bases left in between. The CDR3 spans 13 residues. DNA of the CDR3: TGTGCCAGCAGTCGGGATCCTGGGCATGGCTACACCTTC. Amino acids: CASSRDPGHGYTF.

This chain links TRBV6-1 with TRBJ1-2; D is uncertain. Germline CDR1 and CDR2: MNHNS and SASEGT. V lost 1 base and J 4 bases, leaving 10 bases between the germline ends. There are 14 residues in the CDR3. The CDR3 region has the DNA TGTGCCAGCAGTGAAGGCGTCCGTCCCTATGGCTACACCTTC. Protein: CASSEGVRPYGYTF.

The gene calls are TRBV5-4 and TRBJ2-1; TRBD2 aligns across 10 bases. This CDR3 is built from 15 residues. In germline, CDR1 is SGHNT, CDR2 YYREEE (reference sequence). The trim removed 4 bases at V and 6 bases at J, leaving 7 bases unmatched. The CDR3 sequence is CASSLERGGFNEQFF. The CDR3 DNA sequence: TGTGCCAGCAGCCTTGAGCGGGGGGGATTCAATGAGCAGTTCTTC.

The chain links TRBV28 to TRBJ1-6, with 8 bases aligning to TRBD1. This CDR3 comprises 15 residues. Trimming removed 7 bases from V and 10 bases from J; junction bases left unmatched: 12. Germline V gene sequence: CDR1 MDHEN, CDR2 SYDVKM. Written as DNA, the CDR3 is TGTGCCAGCAATCTCTCGGACAGGGTTAGGTCACCCCTCCACTTT. This translates into CASNLSDRVRSPLHF.

The chain has TRBV2 and TRBJ1-5; D might be TRBD1 (5 bases). Per the germline V gene, CDR1 is SNHLY and CDR2 is FYNNEI. The germline V and J ends were trimmed by 3 bases and 9 bases, with 21 bases remaining between them. This CDR3 region has 16 residues. CDR3 nucleotides: TGTGCCAGCAGTGACGGGGGTTCGGGGTTGAGAAGGCCCCAGCATTTT. It yields the protein CASSDGGSGLRRPQHF.

The rearrangement joins TRBV7-2 to TRBJ1-1; D is possibly TRBD1 (6 bases). V lost 1 base to trimming and J lost 4 bases, with 13 bases between them. The CDR3 runs 15 residues. Germline V gene lookup returns CDR1 SGHTA and CDR2 FQGNSA. The CDR3 spells CASSLEGGLGTEAFF. CDR3 sequence (DNA): TGTGCCAGCAGCTTAGAGGGGGGGCTGGGCACTGAAGCTTTCTTT.

This chain uses TRBV6-1 with TRBJ2-2; TRBD2 is a possible D gene (7 bases). The CDR3 loop spans 15 amino acids. V gave up 8 bases and J gave up 4 bases, with 17 bases separating them. The germline V gene has CDR1 MNHNS and CDR2 SASEGT. The CDR3 protein is CASGQKGEGTGELFF. The CDR3 nucleotides are TGTGCCAGCGGCCAGAAGGGGGAGGGCACCGGGGAGCTGTTTTTT.